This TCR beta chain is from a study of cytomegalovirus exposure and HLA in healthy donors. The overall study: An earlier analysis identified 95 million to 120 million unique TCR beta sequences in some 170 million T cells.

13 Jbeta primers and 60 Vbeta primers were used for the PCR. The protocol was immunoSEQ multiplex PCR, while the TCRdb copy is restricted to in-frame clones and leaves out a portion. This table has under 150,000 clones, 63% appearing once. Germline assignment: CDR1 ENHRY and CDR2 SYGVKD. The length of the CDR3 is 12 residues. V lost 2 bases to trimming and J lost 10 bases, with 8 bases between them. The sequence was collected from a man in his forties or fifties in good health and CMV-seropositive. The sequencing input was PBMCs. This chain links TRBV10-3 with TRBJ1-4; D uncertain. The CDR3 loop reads CAISEREGKLFF. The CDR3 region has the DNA TGTGCCATCAGTGAGAGGGAGGGAAAACTGTTTTTT.